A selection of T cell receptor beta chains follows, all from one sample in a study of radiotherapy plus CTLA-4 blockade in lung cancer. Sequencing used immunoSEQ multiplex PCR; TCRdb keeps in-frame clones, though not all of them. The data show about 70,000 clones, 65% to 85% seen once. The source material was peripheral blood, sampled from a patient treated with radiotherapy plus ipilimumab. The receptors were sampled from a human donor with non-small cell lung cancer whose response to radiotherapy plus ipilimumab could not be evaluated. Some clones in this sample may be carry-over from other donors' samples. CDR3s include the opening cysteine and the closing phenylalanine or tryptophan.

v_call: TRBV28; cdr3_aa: CASTSPHRGSYEQYF
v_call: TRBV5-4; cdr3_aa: CASSRDGTGGEEQYF
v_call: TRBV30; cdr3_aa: CAWTDNSPLHF
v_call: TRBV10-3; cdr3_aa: CAISPGVGQGANEQYF
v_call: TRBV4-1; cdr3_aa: CASSQGRGTGKVYEQFF
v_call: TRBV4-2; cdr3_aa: CASSQDALNYYTEAFF
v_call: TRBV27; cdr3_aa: CASSPTGALGEKLFF
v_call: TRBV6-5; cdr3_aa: CASRRGRGNQPQHF
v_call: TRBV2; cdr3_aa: CASRLGAANEKLFF
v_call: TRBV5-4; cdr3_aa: CASSPLPGGSGNSPLHF
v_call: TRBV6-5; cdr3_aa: CASSVFWGGGNIQYF
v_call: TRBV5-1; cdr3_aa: CASSPGLAGGFQETQYF
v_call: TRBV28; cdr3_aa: CASSLVAYNEQFF
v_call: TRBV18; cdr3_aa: CASSPVPGRTTYEQYF
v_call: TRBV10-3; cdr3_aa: CAISDGVAGETQYF
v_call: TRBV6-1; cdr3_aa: CASSKGGGTDTQYF
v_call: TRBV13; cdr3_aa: CASSQIGQGWTDTQYF
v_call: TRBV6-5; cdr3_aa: CASSYDRMNYGYTF
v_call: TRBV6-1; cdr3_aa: CASSDNIISYEQYF
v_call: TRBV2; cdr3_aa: CASSQIVYEQYF
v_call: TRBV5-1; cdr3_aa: CASHEGAVEGSPLHF
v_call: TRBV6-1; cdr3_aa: CASSENVGQTADGYTF
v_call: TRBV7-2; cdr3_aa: CASSLGSYGYTF
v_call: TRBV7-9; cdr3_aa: CASSPDRGVYEQYF
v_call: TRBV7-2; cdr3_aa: CASSLGVRTGYYGYTF
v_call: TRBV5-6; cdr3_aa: CASSLGVGPGSSPLHF
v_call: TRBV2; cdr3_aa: CASSEFMTDEQFF
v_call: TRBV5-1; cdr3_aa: CASSLEAGGLNTIYF
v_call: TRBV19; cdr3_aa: CASAGRPKAEAFF
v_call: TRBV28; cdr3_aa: CASIPEGQSNEKLFF
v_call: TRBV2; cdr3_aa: CASSVDRDYGYTF
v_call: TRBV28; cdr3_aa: CASSFVDKETQYF
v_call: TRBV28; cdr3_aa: CASSLTGRGYTF